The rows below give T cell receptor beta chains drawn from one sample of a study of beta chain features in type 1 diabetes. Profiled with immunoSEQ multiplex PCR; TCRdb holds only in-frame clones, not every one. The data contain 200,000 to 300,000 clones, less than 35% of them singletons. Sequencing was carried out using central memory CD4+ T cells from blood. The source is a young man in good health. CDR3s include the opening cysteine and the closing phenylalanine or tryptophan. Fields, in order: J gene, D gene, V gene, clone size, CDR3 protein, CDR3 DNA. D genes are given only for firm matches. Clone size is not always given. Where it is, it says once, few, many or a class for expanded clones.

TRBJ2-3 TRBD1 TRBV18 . CASSPSGTGVTDTQYF TGTGCCAGCTCACCTTCCGGGACAGGAGTCACAGATACGCAGTATTTT
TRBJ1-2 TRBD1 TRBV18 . CASSPQGGDYGYTF TGTGCCAGCTCACCCCAGGGGGGGGACTATGGCTACACCTTC
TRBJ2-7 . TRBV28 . CASRARSSYEQYF TGTGCCAGCAGAGCCCGGAGCTCCTACGAGCAGTACTTC
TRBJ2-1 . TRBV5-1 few CASSLEQDNEQFF TGCGCCAGCAGCTTGGAACAGGACAATGAGCAGTTCTTC
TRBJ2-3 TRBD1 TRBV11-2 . CASSGYRGPADTQYF TGTGCCAGCAGCGGCTACAGGGGGCCTGCAGATACGCAGTATTTT
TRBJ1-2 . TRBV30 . CAWSQDGNYGYTF TGTGCCTGGAGTCAGGACGGGAACTATGGCTACACCTTC
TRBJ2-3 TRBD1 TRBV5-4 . CASSPGQFTDTQYF TGTGCCAGCAGCCCGGGACAGTTCACAGATACGCAGTATTTT
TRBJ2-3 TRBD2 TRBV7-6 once CASSSGTRRTDTQYF TGTGCCAGCAGCTCAGGGACTAGACGCACAGATACGCAGTATTTT
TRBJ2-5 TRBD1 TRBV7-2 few CASSSMTGGETQYF TGTGCCAGCAGCTCCATGACAGGGGGGGAGACCCAGTACTTC
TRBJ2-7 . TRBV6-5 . CASSYHRETYEQYF TGTGCCAGCAGTTACCACCGGGAGACCTACGAGCAGTACTTC
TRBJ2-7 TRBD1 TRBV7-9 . CASSLGQGNEQYF TGTGCCAGCAGCTTGGGACAGGGGAACGAGCAGTACTTC
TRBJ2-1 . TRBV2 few CASSGGRTQNEQFF TGTGCCAGCAGTGGTGGACGGACTCAGAATGAGCAGTTCTTC
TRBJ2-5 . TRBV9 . CASSVSGNKETQYF TGTGCCAGCAGCGTGAGTGGGAACAAAGAGACCCAGTACTTC
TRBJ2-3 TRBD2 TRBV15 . CATSVSGRVADTQYF TGTGCCACCAGCGTTAGCGGGAGGGTAGCAGATACGCAGTATTTT
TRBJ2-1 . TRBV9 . CASSARSNEQFF TGTGCCAGCAGCGCGCGTTCCAATGAGCAGTTCTTC
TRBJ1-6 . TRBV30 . CAWSVPGSPLHF TGTGCCTGGAGTGTACCGGGGTCACCCCTCCACTTT
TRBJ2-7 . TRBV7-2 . CASSAWTVVGEQYF TGTGCCAGCAGCGCCTGGACAGTAGTGGGAGAGCAGTACTTC
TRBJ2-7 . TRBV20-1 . CSSGVTYEQYF TGCAGTTCTGGTGTGACCTACGAGCAGTACTTC
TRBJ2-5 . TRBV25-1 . CASSLGAVQTQYF TGTGCCAGCAGCCTCGGCGCAGTGCAGACCCAGTACTTC
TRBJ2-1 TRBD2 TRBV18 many CASSPLAGDYNEQFF TGTGCCAGCTCACCACTAGCGGGAGATTACAATGAGCAGTTCTTC
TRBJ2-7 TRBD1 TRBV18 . CASSPGTGAYEQYF TGTGCCAGCTCACCCGGGACAGGAGCCTACGAGCAGTACTTC
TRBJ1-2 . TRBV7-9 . CASSENSGGYGYTF TGTGCCAGCAGCGAAAATTCAGGAGGGTATGGCTACACCTTC
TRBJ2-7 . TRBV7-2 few CASSLAGGHTYEQYF TGTGCCAGCAGCTTAGCGGGGGGACACACCTACGAGCAGTACTTC
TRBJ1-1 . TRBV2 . CASRWRGLNTEAFF TGTGCCAGCAGGTGGAGGGGCTTGAACACTGAAGCTTTCTTT
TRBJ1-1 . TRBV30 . CAWSVGGSNTEAFF TGTGCCTGGAGTGTAGGAGGGTCGAACACTGAAGCTTTCTTT
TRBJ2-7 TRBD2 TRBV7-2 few CASSLVRTSGGPGKQYF TGTGCCAGCAGCTTAGTGCGGACTAGCGGGGGACCTGGAAAGCAGTACTTC
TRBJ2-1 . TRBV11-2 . CASSYTMGGSYNEQFF TGTGCCAGCAGCTACACAATGGGGGGTTCCTACAATGAGCAGTTCTTC
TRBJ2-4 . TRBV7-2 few CASSLTGSGAKNIQYF TGTGCCAGCAGCTTAACCGGGAGCGGGGCCAAAAACATTCAGTACTTC
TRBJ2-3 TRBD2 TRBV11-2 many CASSLTATTSISTDTQYF TGTGCCAGCAGCTTAACTGCCACGACTAGCATAAGCACAGATACGCAGTATTTT
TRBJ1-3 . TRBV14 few CASSQNSGNTIYF TGTGCCAGCAGCCAAAACAGTGGAAACACCATATATTTT
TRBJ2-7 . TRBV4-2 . CASSQDHGDEQYF TGTGCCAGCAGCCAAGATCATGGGGACGAGCAGTACTTC
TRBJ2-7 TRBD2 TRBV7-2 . CASSLPGLAGTYEQYF TGTGCCAGCAGCCTACCGGGACTAGCGGGAACCTACGAGCAGTACTTC
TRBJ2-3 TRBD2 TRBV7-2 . CASSLEAGVTDTQYF TGTGCCAGCAGCTTAGAAGCGGGAGTGACAGATACGCAGTATTTT
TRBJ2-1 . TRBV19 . CASSKNILGNEQFF TGTGCCAGTAGTAAGAACATACTCGGCAATGAGCAGTTCTTC
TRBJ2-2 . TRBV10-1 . CASSDSTGELFF TGCGCCAGCAGTGACAGTACGGGGGAGCTGTTTTTT
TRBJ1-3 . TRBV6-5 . CASSWTVSGNTIYF TGTGCCAGCAGTTGGACAGTCTCTGGAAACACCATATATTTT
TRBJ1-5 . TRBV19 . CASSIGGAWQPQHF TGTGCCAGTAGTATCGGGGGGGCGTGGCAGCCCCAGCATTTT
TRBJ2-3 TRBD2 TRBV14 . CASSQQAGGTTQYF TGTGCCAGCAGCCAACAAGCGGGAGGGACTACGCAGTATTTT
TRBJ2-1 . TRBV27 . CASSVRGNEQFF TGTGCCAGCAGCGTCAGGGGAAATGAGCAGTTCTTC
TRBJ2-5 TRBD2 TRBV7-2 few CASSYTSGGAQQYF TGTGCCAGCAGCTACACTAGCGGGGGGGCGCAACAGTACTTC
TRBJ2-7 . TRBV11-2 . CASSFRGGGAEQYF TGTGCCAGCAGCTTTCGGGGCGGCGGGGCCGAGCAGTACTTC
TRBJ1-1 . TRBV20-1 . CSARVGGEAFF TGCAGTGCTAGAGTCGGAGGGGAAGCTTTCTTT
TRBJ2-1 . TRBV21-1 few CASSKEASYPSYNEQFF TGTGCCAGCAGCAAAGAGGCCAGCTACCCCTCCTACAATGAGCAGTTCTTC
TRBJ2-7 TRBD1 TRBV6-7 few CASSSGTGTYEQYF TGTGCCAGCAGTTCCGGGACAGGGACTTACGAGCAGTACTTC
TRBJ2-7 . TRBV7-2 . CASSHDRYEQYF TGTGCCAGCAGCCACGACAGATACGAGCAGTACTTC
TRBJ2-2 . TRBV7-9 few CASSLGLGETGELFF TGTGCCAGCAGCTTAGGATTAGGGGAAACCGGGGAGCTGTTTTTT
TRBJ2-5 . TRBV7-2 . CASSGSFGVTQYF TGTGCCAGCAGCGGCAGTTTCGGGGTGACCCAGTACTTC
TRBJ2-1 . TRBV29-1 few CSATGREYHEQFF TGCAGCGCCACGGGCCGGGAGTATCATGAGCAGTTCTTC
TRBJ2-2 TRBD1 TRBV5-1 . CASSPQTGATGELFF TGCGCCAGCAGCCCCCAAACAGGGGCCACCGGGGAGCTGTTTTTT
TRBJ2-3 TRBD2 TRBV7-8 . CASSSISGGRTDTQYF TGTGCCAGCAGCTCTATTAGCGGGGGTCGCACAGATACGCAGTATTTT